The clone carrying this T cell receptor (beta chain) showed up many times. The time point: pre-treatment sample, taken before nivolumab and TIL therapy. Tumor tissue came from excised metastases, mostly pleural nodules or supraclavicular lymph nodes. Progressing patients received lymphodepletion, expanded TIL infusion and IL-2. Stage 4 NSCLC adults joined between October 2017 and January 2020. The sample comes from a study of TIL therapy for anti-PD-1-resistant metastatic lung cancer. This was the immunoSEQ v3 assay. Sequencing depth was around 1.9 million read pairs for survey level, about 5-6.5 million for deep. Repertoires were generated with immunoSEQ multiplex PCR, while TCRdb's copy carries only in-frame clones and drops some. The sample includes more than 90,000 clones, just over 65% of them seen just once. V lost 2 bases and J 0 bases, leaving 8 bases between the germline ends. The length of the CDR3 is 14 residues. CDR1 is MNHEY and CDR2 is SVGAGI in the germline V gene.

The J gene is TRBJ2-7, the V gene TRBV6-5; D ambiguous. The sample in question was tumor tissue, obtained at baseline. The sequence was obtained from a person between 25 and 79 years old with non-small cell lung cancer. The CDR3 is CASSYAESSYEQYF. Written as DNA, the CDR3 is TGTGCCAGCAGTTACGCGGAGAGCTCCTACGAGCAGTACTTC.